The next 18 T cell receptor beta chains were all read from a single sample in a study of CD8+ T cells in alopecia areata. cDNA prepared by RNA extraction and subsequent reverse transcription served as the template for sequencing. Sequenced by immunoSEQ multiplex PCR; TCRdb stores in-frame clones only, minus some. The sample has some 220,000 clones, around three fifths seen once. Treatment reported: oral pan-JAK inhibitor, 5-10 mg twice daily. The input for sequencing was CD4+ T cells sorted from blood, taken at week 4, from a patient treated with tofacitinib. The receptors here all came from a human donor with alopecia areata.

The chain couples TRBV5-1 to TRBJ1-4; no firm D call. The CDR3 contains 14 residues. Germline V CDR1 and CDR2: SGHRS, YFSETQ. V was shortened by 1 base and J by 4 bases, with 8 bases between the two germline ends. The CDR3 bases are TGCGCCAGCAGCTTGACGGGGAATAATGAAAAACTGTTTTTT. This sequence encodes CASSLTGNNEKLFF.

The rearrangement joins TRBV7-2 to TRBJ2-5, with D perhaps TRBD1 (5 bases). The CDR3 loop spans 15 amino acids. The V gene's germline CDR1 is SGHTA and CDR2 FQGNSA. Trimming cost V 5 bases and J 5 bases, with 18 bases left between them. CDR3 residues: CASSPDPTAPETQYF. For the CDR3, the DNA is TGTGCCAGCAGCCCGGACCCGACAGCACCGGAGACCCAGTACTTC. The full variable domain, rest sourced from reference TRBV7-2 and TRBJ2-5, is GAGVSQSPSNKVTEKGKDVELRCDPISGHTALYWYRQSLGQGLEFLIYFQGNSAPDKSGLPSDRFSAERTGGSVSTLTIQRTQQEDSAVYLCASSPDPTAPETQYFGPGTRLLVL.

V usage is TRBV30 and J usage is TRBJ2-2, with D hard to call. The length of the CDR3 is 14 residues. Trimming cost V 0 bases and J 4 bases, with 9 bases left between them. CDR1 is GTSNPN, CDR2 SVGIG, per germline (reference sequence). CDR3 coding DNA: TGTGCCTGGAGTGTACTTCGGCTCACCGGGGAGCTGTTTTTT. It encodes CAWSVLRLTGELFF.

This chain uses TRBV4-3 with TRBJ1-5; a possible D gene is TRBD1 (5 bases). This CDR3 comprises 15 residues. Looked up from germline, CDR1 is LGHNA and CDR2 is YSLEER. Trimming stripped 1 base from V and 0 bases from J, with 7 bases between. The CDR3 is CASSQGQGSNQPQHF. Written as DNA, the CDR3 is TGCGCCAGCAGCCAAGGTCAGGGTAGCAATCAGCCCCAGCATTTT.

CDR3 DNA: TGCGCCAGCAGCCTTCGTGGAGTGCCCTACGAGCAGTACTTC. This gives the protein CASSLRGVPYEQYF. The chain combines TRBV4-3 with TRBJ2-7; D gene unclear. This CDR3 is built from 14 residues. The germline V and J ends were trimmed by 4 bases and 2 bases, with 12 bases remaining between them. CDR1 and CDR2 from the germline V gene are LGHNA and YSLEER.

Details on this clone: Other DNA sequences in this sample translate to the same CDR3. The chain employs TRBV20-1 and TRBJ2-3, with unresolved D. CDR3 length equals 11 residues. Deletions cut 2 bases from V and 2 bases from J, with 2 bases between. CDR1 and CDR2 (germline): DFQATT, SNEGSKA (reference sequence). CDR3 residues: CSARITDTQYF. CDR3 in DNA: TGCAGTGCTAGAATCACAGATACGCAGTATTTT.

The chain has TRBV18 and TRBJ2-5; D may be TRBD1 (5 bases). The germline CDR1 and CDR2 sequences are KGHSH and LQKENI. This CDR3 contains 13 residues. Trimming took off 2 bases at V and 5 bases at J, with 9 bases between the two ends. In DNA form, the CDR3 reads TGTGCCAGCTCACCAGGGGCAGGGGAGACCCAGTACTTC. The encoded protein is CASSPGAGETQYF.

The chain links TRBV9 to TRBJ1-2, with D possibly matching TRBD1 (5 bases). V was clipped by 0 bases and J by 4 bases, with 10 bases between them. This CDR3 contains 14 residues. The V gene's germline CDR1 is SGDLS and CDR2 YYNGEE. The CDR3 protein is CASSVDSGTYGYTF. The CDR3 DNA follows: TGTGCCAGCAGCGTAGACTCAGGGACCTATGGCTACACCTTC.

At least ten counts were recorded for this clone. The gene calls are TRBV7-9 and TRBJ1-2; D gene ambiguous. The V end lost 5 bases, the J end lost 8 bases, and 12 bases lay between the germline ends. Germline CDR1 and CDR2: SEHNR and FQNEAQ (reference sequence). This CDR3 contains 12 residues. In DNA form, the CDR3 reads TGTGCCAGCAGCCCTGCCCTGGGGGGCTACACCTTC. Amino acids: CASSPALGGYTF.

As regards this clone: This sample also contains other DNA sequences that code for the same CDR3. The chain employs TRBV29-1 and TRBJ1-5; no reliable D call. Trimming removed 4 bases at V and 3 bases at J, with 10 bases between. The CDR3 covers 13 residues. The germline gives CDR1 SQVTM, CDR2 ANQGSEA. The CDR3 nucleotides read TGCAGCGTTGCCGGGCAGCCCAATCAGCCCCAGCATTTT. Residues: CSVAGQPNQPQHF.

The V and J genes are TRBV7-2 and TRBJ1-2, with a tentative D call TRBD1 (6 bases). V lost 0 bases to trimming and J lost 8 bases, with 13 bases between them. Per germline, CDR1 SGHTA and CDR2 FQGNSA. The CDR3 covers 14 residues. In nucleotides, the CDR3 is TGTGCCAGCAGCTTAGCCGCAGGGGCGGGAGGCTACACCTTC. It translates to CASSLAAGAGGYTF.

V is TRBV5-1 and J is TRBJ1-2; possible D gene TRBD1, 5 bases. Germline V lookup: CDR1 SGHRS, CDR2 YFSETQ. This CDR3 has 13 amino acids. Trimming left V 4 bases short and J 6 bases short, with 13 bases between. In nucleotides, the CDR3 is TGCGCCAGCAGCCCCGGGACGGCTGATGGCTACACCTTC. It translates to CASSPGTADGYTF.

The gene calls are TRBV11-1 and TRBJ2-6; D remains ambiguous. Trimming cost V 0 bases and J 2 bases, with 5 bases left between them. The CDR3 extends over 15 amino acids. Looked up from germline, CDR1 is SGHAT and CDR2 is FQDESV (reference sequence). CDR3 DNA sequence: TGTGCCAGCAGCTTAGCCCCTACTGGGGCCAACGTCCTGACTTTC. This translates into CASSLAPTGANVLTF.

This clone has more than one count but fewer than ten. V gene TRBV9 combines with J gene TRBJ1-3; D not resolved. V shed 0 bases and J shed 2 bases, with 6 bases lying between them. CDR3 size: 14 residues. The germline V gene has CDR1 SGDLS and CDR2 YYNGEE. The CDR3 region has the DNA TGTGCCAGCAGCGTAGCTGATACTGGAAACACCATATATTTT. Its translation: CASSVADTGNTIYF.

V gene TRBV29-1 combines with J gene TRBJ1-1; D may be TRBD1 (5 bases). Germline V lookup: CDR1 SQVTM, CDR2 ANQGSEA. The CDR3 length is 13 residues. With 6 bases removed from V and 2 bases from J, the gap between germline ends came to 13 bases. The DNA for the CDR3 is TGCAGCGTGAAGCGAGACAGAAACACTGAAGCTTTCTTT. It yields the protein CSVKRDRNTEAFF.

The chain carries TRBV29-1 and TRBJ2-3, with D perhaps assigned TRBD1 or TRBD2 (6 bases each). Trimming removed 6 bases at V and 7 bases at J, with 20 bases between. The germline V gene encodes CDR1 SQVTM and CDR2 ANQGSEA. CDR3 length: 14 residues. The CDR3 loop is CSVALRGEAYTQYF. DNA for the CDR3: TGCAGCGTGGCCTTAAGGGGGGAAGCTTATACGCAGTATTTT.

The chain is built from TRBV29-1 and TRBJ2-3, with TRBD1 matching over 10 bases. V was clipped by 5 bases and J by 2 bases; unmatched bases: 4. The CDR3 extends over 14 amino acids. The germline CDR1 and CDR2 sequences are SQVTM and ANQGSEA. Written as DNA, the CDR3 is TGCAGCGTTAGCGGACAGGGGGACACAGATACGCAGTATTTT. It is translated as CSVSGQGDTDTQYF.

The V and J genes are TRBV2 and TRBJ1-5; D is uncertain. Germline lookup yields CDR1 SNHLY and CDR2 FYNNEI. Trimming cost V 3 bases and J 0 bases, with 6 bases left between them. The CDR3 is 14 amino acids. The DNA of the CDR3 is TGTGCCAGCAGTGACCGATATAGCAATCAGCCCCAGCATTTT. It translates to CASSDRYSNQPQHF.